One and the same sample provided the 17 T cell receptor beta chains below, sequenced in a study of shared clonotypes between healthy human individuals. The table came from immunoSEQ multiplex PCR; TCRdb's copy has only in-frame clones and leaves some out. This table has millions of clones, approximately 90% appearing once. The sample consisted of naive CD4+ T cells sorted from blood. Noted subset: CD45RA+ positively selected. These TCRs come from a man aged 18-30 years in good health.

The chain is built from TRBV9 and TRBJ2-7, with D possibly matching TRBD1 (5 bases). Germline CDR1 reads SGDLS; CDR2 reads YYNGEE. There are 15 residues in the CDR3. V gave up 4 bases and J gave up 3 bases, with 17 bases separating them. The CDR3 DNA sequence: TGTGCCAGCAGCCGACAGTCGTCCGGGCTCTACGAGCAGTACTTC. It encodes CASSRQSSGLYEQYF.

This rearrangement joins TRBV7-2 to TRBJ2-2; D remains unclear. There are 13 residues in the CDR3. Germline V gene lookup returns CDR1 SGHTA and CDR2 FQGNSA. V lost 0 bases to trimming and J lost 6 bases, with 5 bases between them. Here the CDR3 reads CASSLAGPGELFF. The CDR3 DNA follows: TGTGCCAGCAGCTTAGCAGGTCCCGGGGAGCTGTTTTTT.

The chain couples TRBV6-5 to TRBJ2-7, with a possible D match to TRBD2 (5 bases). The germline V gene encodes CDR1 MNHEY and CDR2 SVGAGI. Deletions cut 5 bases from V and 3 bases from J, with 14 bases between. This CDR3 has 14 residues. The CDR3 here is CASSTPDSVYEQYF. CDR3 bases: TGTGCCAGCAGTACCCCGGACTCGGTCTACGAGCAGTACTTC.

CDR3 residues: CASSLDSWLLYEQYF. For the CDR3, the DNA is TGTGCCAGCAGCTTAGATTCGTGGCTTCTCTACGAGCAGTACTTC. This chain uses TRBV7-2 with TRBJ2-7; D is undetermined. This CDR3 comprises 15 residues. The V end was cut by 1 base, the J end by 3 bases, with 13 bases between. Germline values: CDR1 SGHTA, CDR2 FQGNSA. Full variable domain (outside the CDR3, taken from reference TRBV7-2 and TRBJ2-7): GAGVSQSPSNKVTEKGKDVELRCDPISGHTALYWYRQSLGQGLEFLIYFQGNSAPDKSGLPSDRFSAERTGGSVSTLTIQRTQQEDSAVYLCASSLDSWLLYEQYFGPGTRLTVT.

About this clone itself: One junction end does not reproduce the germline sequence, and a read error may be involved. The chain uses TRBV29-1 and TRBJ1-1; weak D call: TRBD1 (6 bases). CDR1 is SQVTM and CDR2 is ANQGSEA in the germline V gene. The CDR3 runs to 13 residues. In nucleotides, the CDR3 is TGCAGAGTTGGGCTGGACAGCAACACTGAAGCTTTCTTT. Translated, it gives CRVGLDSNTEAFF.

The chain has TRBV7-2 and TRBJ1-5; TRBD1 matches 8 bases. The CDR3 has 14 amino acids. Germline V gene data show CDR1 as SGHTA and CDR2 as FQGNSA. Trimming at V came to 7 bases and at J to 2 bases, leaving 4 bases not matched to a gene. This CDR3 reads CASTTGGRNQPQHF. Written as DNA, the CDR3 is TGTGCCAGCACCACAGGGGGGCGCAATCAGCCCCAGCATTTT.

The chain links TRBV28 to TRBJ1-4; the D is unclear. Trimming pared 5 bases from V and 7 bases from J, leaving 17 bases between. The CDR3 contains 15 residues. Germline CDR1 is MDHEN and CDR2 is SYDVKM. This CDR3 reads CASSPPEALSEKLFF. CDR3 DNA: TGTGCCAGCAGTCCCCCGGAGGCCCTTAGTGAAAAACTGTTTTTT.

This clone came up a few times. This sample also contains other DNA sequences that code for the same CDR3. This chain joins TRBV2 and TRBJ1-4, with D unclear. Trimming left V 4 bases short and J 7 bases short, with 4 bases between. The CDR3 contains 11 residues. Germline values: CDR1 SNHLY, CDR2 FYNNEI. This chain's CDR3 is CASSVGEKLFF. The CDR3 DNA sequence: TGTGCCAGCAGTGTGGGTGAAAAACTGTTTTTT.

The chain couples TRBV7-8 to TRBJ2-5; 8 bases line up with TRBD2. There are 15 residues in the CDR3. Unmatched junction bases numbered 8, after V lost 4 bases and J lost 4 bases. Per germline, CDR1 SGHVS and CDR2 FQNEAQ. As DNA, the CDR3 is TGTGCCAGCAGCTCCGACGGAGCGGGGGCAGAGACCCAGTACTTC. Translated: CASSSDGAGAETQYF.

The chain has TRBV30 and TRBJ1-1, with TRBD1 identical over 12 bases. The CDR3 contains 17 residues. V shed 3 bases, J shed 9 bases, and the junction held 17 bases outside the gene matches. Germline V gives CDR1 GTSNPN, CDR2 SVGIG (reference sequence). The CDR3 loop is CAWSTGTGGATGRKAFF. The CDR3 DNA reads as TGTGCCTGGAGCACGGGGACAGGGGGCGCGACAGGGAGGAAAGCTTTCTTT.

V usage is TRBV9 and J usage is TRBJ2-3, with 10 positions matching TRBD2. CDR3 length: 15 amino acids. V shed 4 bases and J 3 bases; nucleotides not matched to a gene: 5. Germline CDR1 reads SGDLS; CDR2 reads YYNGEE. CDR3 loop: CASSIGLAATDTQYF. Written as DNA, the CDR3 is TGTGCCAGCAGCATTGGACTAGCGGCGACAGATACGCAGTATTTT.

The chain combines TRBV7-8 with TRBJ1-1; 9 bases agree with TRBD1. Germline lookup yields CDR1 SGHVS and CDR2 FQNEAQ. This CDR3 contains 14 residues. Trimming cost V 4 bases and J 4 bases; bases outside gene matches: 4. CDR3 DNA: TGTGCCAGCAGCTCGGGACAGGGTAGCACTGAAGCTTTCTTT. Translating it yields CASSSGQGSTEAFF.

In this sample, this clone turned up once. The rearrangement joins TRBV7-2 to TRBJ2-2; D unresolved. Trimming cost V 0 bases and J 5 bases, with 10 bases left between them. This CDR3 comprises 15 residues. Germline lookup yields CDR1 SGHTA and CDR2 FQGNSA. The CDR3 here is CASSLAQTLTGELFF. In DNA form, the CDR3 reads TGTGCCAGCAGCTTAGCACAGACCCTGACCGGGGAGCTGTTTTTT.

This clone was seen a handful of times. The same CDR3 also results from other DNA sequences found in this sample. The chain has TRBV11-3 and TRBJ2-1; D uncertain. Trimming pared 5 bases from V and 5 bases from J, leaving 4 bases between. CDR3 size: 11 residues. Germline V gene sequence: CDR1 SGHNT, CDR2 YENEEA. Here the CDR3 DNA reads TGTGCCAGCAGCGCCGACAATGAGCAGTTCTTC. It specifies CASSADNEQFF.

This sequence joins TRBV5-1 and TRBJ1-4; weak D call: TRBD1 (6 bases). With 4 bases removed from V and 3 bases from J, the gap between germline ends came to 16 bases. CDR1 and CDR2 (germline): SGHRS, YFSETQ. The CDR3 runs 16 residues. The CDR3 nucleotides are TGCGCCAGCAGCCCTAACCAGGGGATTTCTAATGAAAAACTGTTTTTT. Protein sequence: CASSPNQGISNEKLFF.

V usage is TRBV28 and J usage is TRBJ2-7; 9 bases agree with TRBD1. V lost 7 bases and J lost 3; bases outside the gene matches: 4. The CDR3 spans 13 residues. Germline V CDR1 and CDR2: MDHEN, SYDVKM. DNA for the CDR3: TGTGCCAGCACGGGACAGGGACTCTACGAGCAGTACTTC. Amino acids: CASTGQGLYEQYF.

The V and J genes are TRBV12-5 and TRBJ2-5; 7 nucleotides align to TRBD1. The CDR3 consists of 15 residues. CDR1 is LGHNT, CDR2 FRNRAP, per germline. The V and J ends lost 4 bases and 1 base, in that order; junction bases with no gene match: 6. CDR3 nucleotide sequence: TGTGCTAGTGGTTCCTACCGGGACAGCCAAGAGACCCAGTACTTC. As protein: CASGSYRDSQETQYF.